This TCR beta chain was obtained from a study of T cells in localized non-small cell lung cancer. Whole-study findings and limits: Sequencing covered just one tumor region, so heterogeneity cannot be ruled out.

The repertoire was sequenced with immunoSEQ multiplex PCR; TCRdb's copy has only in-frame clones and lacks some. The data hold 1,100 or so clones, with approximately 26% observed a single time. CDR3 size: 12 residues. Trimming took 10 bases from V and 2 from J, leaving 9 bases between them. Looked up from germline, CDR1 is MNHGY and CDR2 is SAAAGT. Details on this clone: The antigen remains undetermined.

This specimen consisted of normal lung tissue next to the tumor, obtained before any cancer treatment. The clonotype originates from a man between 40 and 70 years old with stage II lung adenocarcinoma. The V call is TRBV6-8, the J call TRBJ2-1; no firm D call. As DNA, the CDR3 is TGTGCCAACCGCACGACCTACAATGAGCAGTTCTTC. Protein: CANRTTYNEQFF.